This T cell receptor (beta chain) was sequenced during a study of response to subunit inactivated influenza vaccine. Whole-study results and caveats: New T cells are recruited in small numbers by each seasonal influenza vaccination, according to the authors' suggestion.

Comments on this clonotype: Its antigen is as yet unknown.

TCRdb called the RT-PCR reads again in MiXCR, with one record for every CDR3 protein. The repertoire holds hundreds of thousands of distinct CDR3 sequences, with roughly 9.8% as singletons. The receptor's source is a man in his fifties who received an inactivated influenza vaccine. The specimen was PBMCs from blood, collected more than 35 days after vaccination.

The CDR3: CASSLTHRGRGEKLFF. As DNA, the CDR3 is TGCGCCAGCAGTCTCACACACAGGGGAAGGGGTGAAAAACTGTTTTTT. The V and J genes are TRBV4-3 and TRBJ1-4; 7 bases agree with TRBD1. Germline loops: CDR1 LGHNA, CDR2 YSLEER. V shed 6 bases, J shed 7 bases, and the junction held 14 bases outside the gene matches. This CDR3 is 16 amino acids long.